The 20 T cell receptor beta chains below were found in one sample sequenced in a study of blood T cell repertoires in COVID-19. Libraries were prepared by immunoSEQ multiplex PCR; TCRdb keeps only in-frame clonotypes and omits some of them. The repertoire holds approximately 670,000 clones, with 75% to 90% as singletons. Sequencing was performed on peripheral blood. The receptors originated from a woman between 18 and 30 years old with acute or convalescent COVID-19.

This rearrangement joins TRBV4-3 to TRBJ1-2, with a possible D match to TRBD1 (6 bases). The CDR3 runs 11 residues. In germline, CDR1 is LGHNA, CDR2 YSLEER. The V gene lost 4 bases and the J gene lost 7 bases, with 7 bases spanning the gap. This CDR3 is CASSRGGGYTF. CDR3 sequence (DNA): TGCGCCAGCAGCCGAGGGGGTGGCTACACCTTC.

The chain is built from TRBV7-2 and TRBJ2-1; 10 bases fit TRBD2. Trimming took 5 bases from V and 7 from J; bases not matched to a gene: 8. From germline, CDR1 is SGHTA and CDR2 FQGNSA. The CDR3 is 15 amino acids. The CDR3 DNA sequence: TGTGCCAGCAGCAACCAGCGGGGGGGCCTGAATGAGCAGTTCTTC. As protein: CASSNQRGGLNEQFF.

The rearrangement joins TRBV2 to TRBJ1-1, with TRBD1 matching 7 bases. The CDR3 runs to 13 residues. Germline CDR1 and CDR2: SNHLY and FYNNEI. The junction had 8 bases not matched to a gene; V was cut back by 7 bases and J by 6 bases. CDR3 region: CASIKQGISEAFF. The CDR3 region has the DNA TGTGCCAGCATTAAACAGGGGATCTCTGAAGCTTTCTTT.

V is TRBV3-1 (or the pseudogene TRBV3-2) and J is TRBJ1-2, with D unresolved. Germline CDR1 LGHDT, CDR2 YNNKEL (reference sequence). The CDR3 contains 13 residues. Trimming took 3 bases from V and 8 from J, leaving 13 bases between them. CDR3 coding DNA: TGTGCCAGCAGCCAGAGGGAAGCGGGGGGCTACACCTTC. Its translation is CASSQREAGGYTF.

The rearrangement joins TRBV24-1 to TRBJ2-1; D is possibly TRBD1 (6 bases). The V and J ends lost 4 bases and 3 bases respectively, with 15 bases between them. The CDR3 loop spans 16 amino acids. Germline CDR1 reads KGHDR; CDR2 reads SFDVKD. CDR3 bases: TGTGCCACCAGTGACCAGGACAGAGTCCTCTACAATGAGCAGTTCTTC. Protein: CATSDQDRVLYNEQFF.

This clone was detected once. CDR3 nucleotides: TGCGCCAGCAGCCCCTGGGAGGGCGAGCAGTACTTC. Translation: CASSPWEGEQYF. This chain uses TRBV5-1 with TRBJ2-7, with 7 bases matching TRBD2. The length of the CDR3 is 12 residues. In germline, CDR1 is SGHRS, CDR2 YFSETQ. The junction had 4 bases not matched to a gene; V was cut back by 4 bases and J by 6 bases. The complete variable domain, with remaining parts taken from reference TRBV5-1 and TRBJ2-7, reads KAGVTQTPRYLIKTRGQQVTLSCSPISGHRSVSWYQQTPGQGLQFLFEYFSETQRNKGNFPGRFSGRQFSNSRSEMNVSTLELGDSALYLCASSPWEGEQYFGPGTRLTVT.

The CDR3 DNA is TGTGCCAGCAGCACCCGGGACTATTACGGTGAAGCTTTCTTT. Protein sequence: CASSTRDYYGEAFF. The chain has TRBV7-9 and TRBJ1-1; a possible D gene is TRBD1 (5 bases). Germline V gives CDR1 SEHNR, CDR2 FQNEAQ (reference sequence). This CDR3 region has 14 residues. V was cut by 5 bases and J by 7 bases, with 17 bases left in between.

This chain's CDR3 is CASSPLQTGVGYGYTF. Here the CDR3 DNA reads TGTGCCAGCAGCCCCCTCCAGACAGGAGTAGGATATGGCTACACCTTC. This chain joins TRBV7-9 and TRBJ1-2, with a tentative D call TRBD1 (6 bases). The CDR3 extends over 16 amino acids. Germline lookup yields CDR1 SEHNR and CDR2 FQNEAQ (reference sequence). The V end lost 5 bases, the J end lost 5 bases, and 21 bases lay between the germline ends. Together with reference TRBV7-9 and TRBJ1-2, the CDR3 gives the full variable domain: DTGVSQNPRHKITKRGQNVTFRCDPISEHNRLYWYRQTLGQGPEFLTYFQNEAQLEKSRLLSDRFSAERPKGSFSTLEIQRTEQGDSAMYLCASSPLQTGVGYGYTFGSGTRLTVV.

V and J are TRBV7-9 and TRBJ2-7; 7 bases align to TRBD1. V shed 3 bases, J shed 5 bases, and the junction held 7 bases outside the gene matches. This CDR3 comprises 14 residues. Per germline, CDR1 SEHNR and CDR2 FQNEAQ (reference sequence). This chain's CDR3 is CASSFLDREDEQYF. DNA for the CDR3: TGTGCCAGCAGCTTCTTAGACAGGGAAGACGAGCAGTACTTC.

This chain uses TRBV2 with TRBJ2-7; D possibly corresponds to TRBD1 (6 bases). Looked up from germline, CDR1 is SNHLY and CDR2 is FYNNEI. Trimming shortened V by 6 bases and J by 4 bases, and 13 bases separated the two germline ends. The CDR3 is made up of 13 amino acids. The CDR3 DNA is TGTGCCAGCAGGGGGGCTCCACAATACGAGCAGTACTTC. Protein: CASRGAPQYEQYF.

The chain uses TRBV21-1 and TRBJ1-5. TRBV21-1 is tagged as a pseudogene. The CDR3 has 15 amino acids. The CDR3 protein is CASSKEVEVGQPQHF. Here the CDR3 DNA reads TGTGCCAGCAGCAAAGAAGTTGAGGTTGGGCAGCCCCAGCATTTT.

The genes are TRBV5-1 and TRBJ2-1, with D possibly matching TRBD1 (6 bases). CDR1 and CDR2 (germline): SGHRS, YFSETQ. V was shortened by 5 bases and J by 10 bases, with 10 bases between the two germline ends. The length of the CDR3 is 11 residues. CDR3 sequence (DNA): TGCGCCAGCAGGATGCAGGGGGAGCAGTTCTTC. Translation gives CASRMQGEQFF.

Details on this clone: Other DNA sequences in this specimen translate into the identical CDR3. V is TRBV6-5 and J is TRBJ1-1; 8 bases are a match to TRBD1. From germline, CDR1 is MNHEY and CDR2 SVGAGI. The V segment lost 2 bases and the J segment 5 bases; nucleotides outside the gene matches: 4. This CDR3 region has 14 residues. DNA for the CDR3: TGTGCCAGCAGTTACGGACAGGGATATACTGAAGCTTTCTTT. Amino acid sequence: CASSYGQGYTEAFF.

CDR3 sequence (DNA): TGTGCCAGCAGCTCAAACTCGGGTCGTGAGCAGTTCTTC. Translated, it gives CASSSNSGREQFF. The chain recombines TRBV5-5 with TRBJ2-1, with unresolved D. Germline V gives CDR1 SGHKS, CDR2 YYEKEE (reference sequence). The CDR3 is 13 residues long. Trimming cost V 3 bases and J 9 bases, with 13 bases left between them.

This chain links TRBV7-3 with TRBJ2-2, with D possibly TRBD2 on 5 matching bases. The CDR3 totals 14 residues. Trimming stripped 5 bases from V and 2 bases from J, with 9 bases between. Germline CDR1 reads SGHTA; CDR2 reads FQGTGA. This CDR3 reads CASSLDYNTGELFF. The CDR3 DNA sequence: TGTGCCAGCAGCCTCGACTACAACACCGGGGAGCTGTTTTTT.

This chain links TRBV6-5 with TRBJ1-4, with a weak D call TRBD1 (5 bases). This CDR3 comprises 14 residues. From germline, CDR1 is MNHEY and CDR2 SVGAGI. With 6 bases removed from V and 1 base from J, the gap between germline ends came to 9 bases. Here the CDR3 DNA reads TGTGCCAGCAGATCAGGGTTAACTAATGAAAAACTGTTTTTT. The encoded protein is CASRSGLTNEKLFF.

The genes are TRBV4-1 and TRBJ1-4; 8 bases fit TRBD1. V lost 3 bases to trimming and J lost 3 bases; unmatched junction nucleotides: 3. Germline CDR1 MGHRA, CDR2 YSYEKL. This CDR3 region has 15 residues. The CDR3 DNA is TGCGCCAGCAGCCACCAGGGGGCAGCTAATGAAAAACTGTTTTTT. Residues: CASSHQGAANEKLFF.

This clone has more than one count but fewer than ten. The genes are TRBV15 and TRBJ2-5; unclear D gene. V lost 2 bases and J 5 bases, leaving 9 bases between the germline ends. The CDR3 runs to 13 residues. Looked up from germline, CDR1 is LNHNV and CDR2 is YYDKDF (reference sequence). CDR3 in DNA: TGTGCCACCAGCAGACCTCCTATGGAGACCCAGTACTTC. Translated: CATSRPPMETQYF. Full variable domain (missing parts from reference TRBV15 and TRBJ2-5): DAMVIQNPRYQVTQFGKPVTLSCSQTLNHNVMYWYQQKSSQAPKLLFHYYDKDFNNEADTPDNFQSRRPNTSFCFLDIRSPGLGDTAMYLCATSRPPMETQYFGPGTRLLVL.

J is TRBJ1-3 and V is TRBV30; 8 bases line up with TRBD1. V lost 6 bases and J lost 7; bases outside the gene matches: 17. Germline V gene data show CDR1 as GTSNPN and CDR2 as SVGIG (reference sequence). This CDR3 contains 16 residues. CDR3 sequence: CACVAGGPPGPNTIYF. DNA for the CDR3: TGTGCCTGTGTGGCAGGGGGCCCTCCGGGGCCTAACACCATATATTTT.

The chain is built from TRBV7-2 and TRBJ1-2; 7 bases align to TRBD1. The CDR3 consists of 14 residues. The V segment lost 0 bases and the J segment 7 bases; nucleotides outside the gene matches: 5. Germline values: CDR1 SGHTA, CDR2 FQGNSA. The CDR3 nucleotides read TGTGCCAGCAGCTTAGCGACAGGGAGCTCTGGCTACACCTTC. It encodes CASSLATGSSGYTF. The full variable domain, rest sourced from reference TRBV7-2 and TRBJ1-2, is GAGVSQSPSNKVTEKGKDVELRCDPISGHTALYWYRQSLGQGLEFLIYFQGNSAPDKSGLPSDRFSAERTGGSVSTLTIQRTQQEDSAVYLCASSLATGSSGYTFGSGTRLTVV.